This T cell receptor beta chain was obtained from a study of T cells in narcolepsy. Whole-study context: Donors had narcolepsy type 1 or type 2, or were healthy controls.

Points on this clone: What it binds is unknown.

Germline V gene lookup returns CDR1 SGHTA and CDR2 FQGTGA. J gave up 0 bases and V 3 bases, and 7 bases lay outside the gene matches. The CDR3 loop spans 18 amino acids. Profiled with immunoSEQ multiplex PCR; TCRdb holds only in-frame clones, not every one. The table includes about 40,000 clones, approximately 88% detected once. Study-wide results and caveats: Same-patient CSF and blood CD4+ T cell clonotypes included HCRT-specific and TRIB2-specific autoreactive ones. Some memory CD4+ repertoires had no autoreactive clone sequences. Healthy controls reportedly lacked the autoreactive clonotypes serially found in patients' blood.

This receptor was identified in a human donor with narcolepsy. The sample consisted of CD45RA- memory CD4+ T cells from PBMCs. This chain links TRBV7-3 with TRBJ2-6; 8 bases fit TRBD2. The CDR3 here is CASSFSGTGSSGANVLTF. CDR3 DNA: TGTGCCAGCAGCTTTAGCGGGACGGGGAGCTCTGGGGCCAACGTCCTGACTTTC. Full variable domain (outside the CDR3, taken from reference TRBV7-3 and TRBJ2-6): GAGVSQTPSNKVTEKGKYVELRCDPISGHTALYWYRQSLGQGPEFLIYFQGTGAADDSGLPNDRFFAVRPEGSVSTLKIQRTERGDSAVYLCASSFSGTGSSGANVLTFGAGSRLTVL.